The next 14 T cell receptor beta chains were all read from a single sample in a study of blood T cell repertoires in COVID-19. Using immunoSEQ multiplex PCR, the repertoire was profiled, and TCRdb retains in-frame clones only, with some absent. Among some 230,000 clones listed, approximately 81% were seen once. Sample: peripheral blood. These receptors came from a man aged 35 to 55 with acute or convalescent COVID-19.

The chain is built from TRBV6-5 and TRBJ1-5; 7 bases map to TRBD1. The J segment lost 5 bases and the V segment lost 6 bases, leaving 4 bases of the junction unmatched. The CDR3 has 13 residues. Germline V CDR1 and CDR2: MNHEY, SVGAGI. The CDR3 nucleotides read TGTGCCAGCAGGGGGACAGTATATCAGCCCCAGCATTTT. Its translation is CASRGTVYQPQHF.

The chain joins TRBV30 to TRBJ2-7; 10 bases line up with TRBD2. Germline V gene sequence: CDR1 GTSNPN, CDR2 SVGIG (reference sequence). The CDR3 is 14 residues long. The V segment lost 4 bases and the J segment 3 bases; nucleotides outside the gene matches: 6. The DNA of the CDR3 is TGTGCCTGGATTGAGCGGGGGGGACTCTACGAGCAGTACTTC. Its protein product is CAWIERGGLYEQYF.

This clone has just a few counts. The rearrangement joins TRBV6-1 to TRBJ2-2, with D hard to call. Germline V gene lookup returns CDR1 MNHNS and CDR2 SASEGT. The CDR3 is made up of 14 amino acids. Trimming cost V 4 bases and J 7 bases, with 13 bases left between them. The CDR3 DNA is TGTGCCAGCAGTGCAGCAGATCGCGTCGGGGAGCTGTTTTTT. It specifies CASSAADRVGELFF.

This clone was counted once. The CDR3 is CASDRGYNSEAFF. CDR3 bases: TGTGCCTCGGACAGGGGGTACAATAGTGAAGCTTTCTTT. V and J are TRBV2 and TRBJ1-1, with 10 nucleotides matching TRBD1. V dropped 11 bases and J dropped 7; count of bases not matched to a gene: 10. The CDR3 runs 13 residues. Germline CDR1 is SNHLY and CDR2 is FYNNEI.

The CDR3 reads CASSIRDRGVYTEAFF. CDR3 DNA: TGTGCCAGTAGTATCAGGGACAGGGGGGTGTACACTGAAGCTTTCTTT. The chain recombines TRBV19 with TRBJ1-1; 11 bases fit TRBD1. From germline, CDR1 is LNHDA and CDR2 SQIVND (reference sequence). The CDR3 length is 16 residues. V shed 3 bases, J shed 3 bases, and the junction held 6 bases outside the gene matches.

The V gene is TRBV19, the J gene TRBJ1-1; weak D call: TRBD1 (6 bases). CDR3 length: 13 amino acids. V lost 8 bases and J lost 4, with 14 bases in between. Looked up from germline, CDR1 is LNHDA and CDR2 is SQIVND (reference sequence). In DNA, the CDR3 is TGTGCCAGTCGGGAAACAGGGCCCACTGAAGCTTTCTTT. Translating gives CASRETGPTEAFF.

The chain carries TRBV6-6 and TRBJ2-7; 11 bases are a match to TRBD1. The V gene's germline CDR1 is MNHNY and CDR2 SVGAGI (reference sequence). The CDR3 runs to 16 residues. V shed 6 bases and J 2 bases; nucleotides not matched to a gene: 9. The CDR3 protein is CASRPGTGGLAYEQYF. CDR3 bases: TGTGCCAGCAGGCCCGGGACAGGGGGATTGGCCTACGAGCAGTACTTC.

The rearrangement links TRBV14 to TRBJ2-1; 8 bases fit TRBD2. The CDR3 contains 17 residues. The V segment lost 2 bases and the J segment 9 bases; nucleotides outside the gene matches: 15. The V gene's germline CDR1 is SGHDN and CDR2 FVKESK. The chain's CDR3 is CASSQSLAASLGSEQFF. The CDR3 DNA follows: TGTGCCAGCAGCCAATCACTAGCGGCAAGTTTGGGGAGTGAGCAGTTCTTC.

The CDR3 bases are TGCAGCGTTGAAAGAGTGGACAGGGGGTATGGCTACACCTTC. This sequence encodes CSVERVDRGYGYTF. The chain uses TRBV29-1 and TRBJ1-2; 10 bases are a match to TRBD1. The germline V gene encodes CDR1 SQVTM and CDR2 ANQGSEA. Trimming at V came to 2 bases and at J to 5 bases, leaving 5 bases not matched to a gene. CDR3 length equals 14 residues.

V is TRBV19 and J is TRBJ1-5; weak D call: TRBD1 (6 bases). The V end was cut by 7 bases, the J end by 0 bases, with 25 bases between. Germline-derived CDR1 and CDR2 are LNHDA and SQIVND (reference sequence). The CDR3 contains 19 residues. CDR3 in DNA: TGTGCCAGTACCCTAGGGGGTCGATTTACTATGCATAGCAATCAGCCCCAGCATTTT. Translated, it gives CASTLGGRFTMHSNQPQHF.

The chain links TRBV19 to TRBJ2-5; TRBD1 aligns across 11 bases. Germline V gene data show CDR1 as LNHDA and CDR2 as SQIVND (reference sequence). Germline trimming cut 6 bases from V and 5 bases from J; bases unmatched to any gene: 11. This CDR3 spans 16 amino acids. CDR3 bases: TGTGCCAGTAGCACCGGGACAGGGGGTATGGGGGAGACCCAGTACTTC. Its translation: CASSTGTGGMGETQYF.

The gene calls are TRBV5-8 and TRBJ1-2; possible D gene TRBD1, 5 bases. Germline V CDR1 and CDR2: SGHTS, YDEGEE. Trimming shortened V by 2 bases and J by 4 bases, and 12 bases separated the two germline ends. The CDR3 is 14 residues long. CDR3 DNA: TGTGCCAGCAGCTTTGGGGCTACCTTCTATGGCTACACCTTC. It yields the protein CASSFGATFYGYTF.

This clone was seen only once. This chain links TRBV6-6 with TRBJ2-5; D possibly corresponds to TRBD2 (5 bases). The germline CDR1 and CDR2 sequences are MNHNY and SVGAGI (reference sequence). V lost 6 bases, J lost 4 bases, and 9 bases lay in between. CDR3 length equals 12 residues. CDR3 sequence (DNA): TGTGCCAGCAGACTAGTAGGAGAGACCCAGTACTTC. Translation: CASRLVGETQYF.

As regards this clone: The sample holds other DNA sequences that translate to the same CDR3. The chain has TRBV18 and TRBJ1-1; 9 positions match TRBD1. Looked up from germline, CDR1 is KGHSH and CDR2 is LQKENI. This CDR3 spans 13 amino acids. The V and J ends lost 3 bases and 5 bases, in that order; junction bases with no gene match: 1. The CDR3: CASSPDRGTEAFF. As DNA, the CDR3 is TGTGCCAGCTCACCGGACAGGGGAACTGAAGCTTTCTTT.